Listed below are T cell receptor beta chains from one sample, sequenced in a study of response to subunit inactivated influenza vaccine. TCRdb itself ran the RT-PCR reads through MiXCR, one entry per CDR3 protein. The repertoire holds 300,000 to 350,000 distinct CDR3 sequences, with roughly 22% as singletons. Sequenced material: PBMCs from blood, taken about 20 months after vaccination. The receptors derive from a man aged 50 to 69 who received an inactivated influenza vaccine. CDR3s leave out the opening cysteine and the closing phenylalanine or tryptophan.

v_call	cdr3_aa
TRBV6-1	ASRLTRQGEAF
TRBV5-5	ASSLAGQGDEKLF
TRBV15	ATSRGGFGGPTRNQPQH
TRBV12-3/TRBV12-4	ASSPGQGRETQY
TRBV20-1	SARAGTAWPQH
TRBV7-8	ASSLVKNTEAF
TRBV10-2	ASSNDRGEAF
TRBV20-1	SARGASGANVLT
TRBV9	ASSVQGAYNSPLH
TRBV3-1	ASSQGQGNWGDGYT
TRBV12-3/TRBV12-4	ASRNRGFAEAF
TRBV6-5	ASSYEGGWGEKLF
TRBV4-3	ASSQDITGRLGYT
TRBV7-8	ASSLAGVQGNEQF
TRBV6-1	ASSPDDRWNTEAF
TRBV5-5	ASSLSIGQQGANEKLF
TRBV6-1	ASSDPGQGPNEKLF
TRBV20-1	SARDWGLVQTPNSNQPQH
TRBV5-1	ASSLAGGVSTEAF
TRBV24-1	ATSDFAGGYT
TRBV6-2/TRBV6-3	ASSYSISGRGRAGGNQPQH
TRBV11-2	ASSLEGGITGELF
TRBV7-2	ASSHTRLAGDTDTQY
TRBV20-1	SRRGSTDTQY
TRBV5-1	ASSLAGLGEKLF
TRBV4-1	ASSQVGAPDSPLH
TRBV20-1	SAMTSGRAAETQY
TRBV11-2	ASSPVKGRGYEQY
TRBV12-3/TRBV12-4	ASITQGARGYNQPQH
TRBV7-9	ASSPSWGNQPQH
TRBV10-3	ATSTLTDEQY
TRBV19	ASTPEEGSGNQPQH
TRBV6-2/TRBV6-3	ASSYSVGGSANTEAF
TRBV7-6	ASSLAMGAGPSANYGYT
TRBV7-9	ASSLRTVGEKLF
TRBV20-1	SARLRTYMNTEAF
TRBV6-1	ASNAQQGLTEAF
TRBV19	ASSIVPSGVTDTQY
TRBV9	ASSPGQGHQPQH
TRBV11-2	ASSLDAYLETQY
TRBV20-1	SAIGSGNQETQY
TRBV11-3	ASSRGSSDNTGELF
TRBV18	ASSPPIWTGELF
TRBV12-3/TRBV12-4	ASSHYLGQGSTGELF
TRBV7-9	ASSVSGPSTDTQY
TRBV12-3/TRBV12-4	ASSPPGPWGEKLF
TRBV20-1	SATGTGYSYEQY